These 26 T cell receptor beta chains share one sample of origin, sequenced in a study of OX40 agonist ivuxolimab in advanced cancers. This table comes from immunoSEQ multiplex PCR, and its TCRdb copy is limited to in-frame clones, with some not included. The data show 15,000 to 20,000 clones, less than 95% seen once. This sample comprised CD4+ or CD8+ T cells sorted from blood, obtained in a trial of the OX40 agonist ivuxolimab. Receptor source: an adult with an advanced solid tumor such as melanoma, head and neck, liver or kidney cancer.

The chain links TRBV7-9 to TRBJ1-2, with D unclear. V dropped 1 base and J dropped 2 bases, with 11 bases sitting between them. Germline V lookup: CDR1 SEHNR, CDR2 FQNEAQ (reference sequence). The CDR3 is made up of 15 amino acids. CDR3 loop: CASSLVEGRNYGYTF. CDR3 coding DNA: TGTGCCAGCAGCTTAGTAGAGGGTAGGAACTATGGCTACACCTTC.

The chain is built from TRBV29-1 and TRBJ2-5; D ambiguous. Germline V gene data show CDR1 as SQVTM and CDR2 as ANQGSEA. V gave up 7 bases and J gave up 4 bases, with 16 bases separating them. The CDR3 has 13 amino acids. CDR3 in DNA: TGCAGCGGCCTCGTCACCGAAGGAGAGACCCAGTACTTC. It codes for CSGLVTEGETQYF.

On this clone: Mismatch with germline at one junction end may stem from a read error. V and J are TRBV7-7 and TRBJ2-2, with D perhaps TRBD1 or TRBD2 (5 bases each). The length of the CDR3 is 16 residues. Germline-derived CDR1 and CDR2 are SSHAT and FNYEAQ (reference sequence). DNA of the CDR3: TGTGCTAGCAGCTTCGGGACGGCTACGAACACCGGGGAGCTGTTTTTT. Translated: CASSFGTATNTGELFF.

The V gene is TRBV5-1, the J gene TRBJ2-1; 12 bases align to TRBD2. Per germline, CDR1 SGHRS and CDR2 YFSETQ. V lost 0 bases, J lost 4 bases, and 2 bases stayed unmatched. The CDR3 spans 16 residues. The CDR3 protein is CASSLAGLAGYNEQFF. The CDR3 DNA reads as TGCGCCAGCAGCTTGGCCGGACTAGCGGGGTACAATGAGCAGTTCTTC.

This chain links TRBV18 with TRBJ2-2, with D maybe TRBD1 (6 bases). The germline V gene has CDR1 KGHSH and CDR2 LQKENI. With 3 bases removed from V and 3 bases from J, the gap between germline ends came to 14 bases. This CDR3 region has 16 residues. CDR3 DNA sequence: TGTGCCAGCTCACCTCTAAACGACAGGTACACCGGGGAGCTGTTTTTT. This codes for CASSPLNDRYTGELFF.

CDR3 nucleotide sequence: TGTGCCAGCGGGACTAGCGGGAGGCCCTACGAGCAGTACTTC. Amino acids: CASGTSGRPYEQYF. The V gene is TRBV11-2, the J gene TRBJ2-7; 15 nucleotides agree with TRBD2. The V and J ends lost 8 bases and 2 bases, in that order; junction bases with no gene match: 1. The germline V gene encodes CDR1 SGHAT and CDR2 FQNNGV. CDR3 length equals 14 residues.

CDR3 protein: CATSRGTGSYEQYF. CDR3 DNA: TGTGCCACCAGCAGAGGGACAGGGTCCTACGAGCAGTACTTC. The genes are TRBV15 and TRBJ2-7, with TRBD1 matching over 8 bases. CDR1 and CDR2 (germline): LNHNV, YYDKDF (reference sequence). V shed 1 base and J 1 base; nucleotides not matched to a gene: 0. This CDR3 has 14 residues.

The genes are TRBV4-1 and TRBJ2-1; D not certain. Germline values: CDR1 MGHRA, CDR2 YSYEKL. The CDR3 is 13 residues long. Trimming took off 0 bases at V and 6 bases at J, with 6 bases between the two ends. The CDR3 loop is CASSQEWANEQFF. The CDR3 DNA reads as TGCGCCAGCAGCCAAGAATGGGCCAATGAGCAGTTCTTC.

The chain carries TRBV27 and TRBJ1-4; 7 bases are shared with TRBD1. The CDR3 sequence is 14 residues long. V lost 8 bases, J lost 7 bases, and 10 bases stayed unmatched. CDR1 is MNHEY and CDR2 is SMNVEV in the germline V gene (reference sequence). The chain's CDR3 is CASGLQGWGEKLFF. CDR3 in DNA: TGTGCCAGCGGATTACAGGGGTGGGGTGAAAAACTGTTTTTT.

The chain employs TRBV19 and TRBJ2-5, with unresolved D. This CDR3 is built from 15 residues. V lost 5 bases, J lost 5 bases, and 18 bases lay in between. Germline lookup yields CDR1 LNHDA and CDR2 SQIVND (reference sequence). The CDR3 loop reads CASSWSSSSMETQYF. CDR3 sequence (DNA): TGTGCCAGTAGTTGGTCTAGTAGCAGCATGGAGACCCAGTACTTC.

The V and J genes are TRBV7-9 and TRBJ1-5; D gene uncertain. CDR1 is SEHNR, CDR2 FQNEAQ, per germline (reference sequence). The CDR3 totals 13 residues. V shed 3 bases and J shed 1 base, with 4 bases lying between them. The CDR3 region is CASSFGSNQPQHF. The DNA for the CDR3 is TGTGCCAGCAGCTTCGGGAGCAATCAGCCCCAGCATTTT.

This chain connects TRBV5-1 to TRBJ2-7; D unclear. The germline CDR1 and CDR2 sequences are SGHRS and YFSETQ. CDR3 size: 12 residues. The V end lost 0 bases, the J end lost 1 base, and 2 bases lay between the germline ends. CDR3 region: CASSLESYEQYF. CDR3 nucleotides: TGCGCCAGCAGCTTGGAATCCTACGAGCAGTACTTC.

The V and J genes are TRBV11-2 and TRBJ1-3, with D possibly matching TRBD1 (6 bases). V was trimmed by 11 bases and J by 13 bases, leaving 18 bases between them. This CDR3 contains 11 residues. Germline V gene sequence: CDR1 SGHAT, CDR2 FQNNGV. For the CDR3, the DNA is TGTGCCTCAAGGAAACAGGGTGCGATATATTTT. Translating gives CASRKQGAIYF.

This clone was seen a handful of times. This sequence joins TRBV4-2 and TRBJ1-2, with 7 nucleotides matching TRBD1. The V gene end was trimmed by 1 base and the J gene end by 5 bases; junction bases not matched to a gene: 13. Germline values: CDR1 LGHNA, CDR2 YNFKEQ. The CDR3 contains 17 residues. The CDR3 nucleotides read TGTGCCAGCAGCCAAGCCGGGACAGCGAAAGGTCTTTATGGCTACACCTTC. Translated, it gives CASSQAGTAKGLYGYTF.

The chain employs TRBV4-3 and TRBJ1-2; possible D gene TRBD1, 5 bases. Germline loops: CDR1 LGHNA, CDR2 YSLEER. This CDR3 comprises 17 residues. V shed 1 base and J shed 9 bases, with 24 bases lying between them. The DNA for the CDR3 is TGCGCCAGCAGCCAAGGTACTGTAGGGACCTCGGGGAACAGCTACACCTTC. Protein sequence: CASSQGTVGTSGNSYTF.

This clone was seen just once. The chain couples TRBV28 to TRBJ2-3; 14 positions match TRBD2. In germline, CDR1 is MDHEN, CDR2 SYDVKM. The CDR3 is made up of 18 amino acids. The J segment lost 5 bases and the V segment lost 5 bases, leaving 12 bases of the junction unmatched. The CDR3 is CASSKYPGLAGALDTQYF. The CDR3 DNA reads TGTGCCAGCAGTAAATATCCGGGACTAGCGGGAGCTTTAGATACGCAGTATTTT.

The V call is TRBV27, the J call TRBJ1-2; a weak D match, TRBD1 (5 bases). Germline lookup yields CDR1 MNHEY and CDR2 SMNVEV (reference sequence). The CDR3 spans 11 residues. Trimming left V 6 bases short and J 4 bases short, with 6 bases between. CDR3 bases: TGTGCCAGCAGGACAGCCTATGGCTACACCTTC. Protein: CASRTAYGYTF.

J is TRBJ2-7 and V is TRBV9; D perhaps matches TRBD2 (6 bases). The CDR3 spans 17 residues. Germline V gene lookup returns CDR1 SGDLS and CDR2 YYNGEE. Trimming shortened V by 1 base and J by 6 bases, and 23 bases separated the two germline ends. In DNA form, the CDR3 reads TGTGCCAGCAGCGTACTTTCTTCCGGGCCGGGTAGCGGCGAGCAGTACTTC. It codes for CASSVLSSGPGSGEQYF.

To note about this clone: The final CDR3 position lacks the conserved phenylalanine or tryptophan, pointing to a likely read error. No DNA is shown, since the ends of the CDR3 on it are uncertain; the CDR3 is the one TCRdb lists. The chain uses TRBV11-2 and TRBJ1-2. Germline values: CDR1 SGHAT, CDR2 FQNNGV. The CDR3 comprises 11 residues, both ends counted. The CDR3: CASSFGEIAKY.

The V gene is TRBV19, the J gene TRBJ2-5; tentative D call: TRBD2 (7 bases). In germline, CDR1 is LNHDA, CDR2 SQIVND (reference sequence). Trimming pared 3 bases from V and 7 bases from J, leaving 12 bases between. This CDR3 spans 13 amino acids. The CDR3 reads CASSIGGLGTQYF. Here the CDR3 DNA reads TGTGCCAGTAGTATCGGGGGGCTCGGGACCCAGTACTTC.

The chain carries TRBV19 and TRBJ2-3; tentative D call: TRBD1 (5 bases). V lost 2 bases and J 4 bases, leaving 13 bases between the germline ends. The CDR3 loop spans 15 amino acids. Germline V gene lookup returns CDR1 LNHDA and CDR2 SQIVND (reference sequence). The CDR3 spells CASSIRAGHPDTQYF. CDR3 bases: TGTGCCAGTAGTATAAGGGCAGGACACCCAGATACGCAGTATTTT.

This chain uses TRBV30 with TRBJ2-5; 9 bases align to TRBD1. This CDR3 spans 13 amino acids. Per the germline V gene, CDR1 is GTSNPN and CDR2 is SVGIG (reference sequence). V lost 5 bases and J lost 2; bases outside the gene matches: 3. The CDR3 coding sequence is TGTGCCTGGGAGGGACAGGGTCAAGAGACCCAGTACTTC. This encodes CAWEGQGQETQYF. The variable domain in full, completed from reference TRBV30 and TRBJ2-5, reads SQTIHQWPATLVQPVGSPLSLECTVEGTSNPNLYWYRQAAGRGLQLLFYSVGIGQISSEVPQNLSASRPQDRQFILSSKKLLLSDSGFYLCAWEGQGQETQYFGPGTRLLVL.

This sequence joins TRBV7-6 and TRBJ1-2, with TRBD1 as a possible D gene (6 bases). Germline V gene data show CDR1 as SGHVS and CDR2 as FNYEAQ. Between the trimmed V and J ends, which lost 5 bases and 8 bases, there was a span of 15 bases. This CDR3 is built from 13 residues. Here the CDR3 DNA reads TGTGCCAGCAGCCCCGAAACAGGGAACGGCTACACCTTC. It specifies CASSPETGNGYTF.

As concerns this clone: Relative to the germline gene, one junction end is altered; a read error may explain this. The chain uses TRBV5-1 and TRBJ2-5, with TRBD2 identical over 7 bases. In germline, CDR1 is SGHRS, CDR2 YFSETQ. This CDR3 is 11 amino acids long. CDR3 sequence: CASSSPSGMDF. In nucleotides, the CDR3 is TGCGCCAGCAGCTCCCCCAGCGGGATGGACTTC.

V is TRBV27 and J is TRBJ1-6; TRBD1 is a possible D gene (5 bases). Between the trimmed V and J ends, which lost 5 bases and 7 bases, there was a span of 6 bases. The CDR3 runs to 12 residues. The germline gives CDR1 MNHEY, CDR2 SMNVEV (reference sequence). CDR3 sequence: CASSRQNSPLHF. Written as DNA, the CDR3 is TGTGCCAGCAGTCGACAGAATTCACCCCTCCACTTT.

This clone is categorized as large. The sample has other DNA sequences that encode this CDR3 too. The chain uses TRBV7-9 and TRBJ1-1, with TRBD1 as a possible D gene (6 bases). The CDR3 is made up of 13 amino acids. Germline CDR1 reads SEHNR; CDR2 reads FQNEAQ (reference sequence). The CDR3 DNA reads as TGTGCTGGGGGGGCAAAATTGAACACTGAAGCTTTCTTT. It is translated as CAGGAKLNTEAFF. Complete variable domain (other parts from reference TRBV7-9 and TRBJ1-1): DTGVSQNPRHKITKRGQNVTFRCDPISEHNRLYWYRQTLGQGPEFLTYFQNEAQLEKSRLLSDRFSAERPKGSFSTLEIQRTEQGDSAMYLCAGGAKLNTEAFFGQGTRLTVV.